Listed here are 10 T cell receptor beta chains from one sample, sequenced in a study of blood T cell repertoires in COVID-19. Only in-frame clones appear in the TCRdb table, and some are missing; sequencing was by immunoSEQ multiplex PCR. The data contain around 250,000 clones, around 80% of them singletons. The sample was peripheral blood. The receptors stem from a man aged 35 to 55 with active or convalescent COVID-19.

The chain carries TRBV9 and TRBJ1-2, with D tentatively TRBD1 (5 bases). V dropped 2 bases and J dropped 8 bases, with 19 bases sitting between them. Germline lookup yields CDR1 SGDLS and CDR2 YYNGEE. The CDR3 is made up of 15 amino acids. The CDR3 sequence: CASSVLFGGSDGYTF. The CDR3 coding sequence is TGTGCCAGCAGCGTCCTATTCGGGGGGTCAGACGGCTACACCTTC.

The gene calls are TRBV7-2 and TRBJ1-4, with a weak D call TRBD1 (6 bases). The CDR3 covers 16 residues. Trimming took off 5 bases at V and 0 bases at J, with 13 bases between the two ends. Germline lookup yields CDR1 SGHTA and CDR2 FQGNSA. Written as DNA, the CDR3 is TGTGCCAGCAGCGTCGGACAGACTGCAACTAATGAAAAACTGTTTTTT. Translated: CASSVGQTATNEKLFF.

The rearrangement joins TRBV7-2 to TRBJ1-1, with 9 bases fitting TRBD1. Germline V lookup: CDR1 SGHTA, CDR2 FQGNSA. The CDR3 runs 13 residues. Trimming at V came to 9 bases and at J to 0 bases, leaving 2 bases not matched to a gene. The CDR3 loop reads CASGTGMNTEAFF. The DNA of the CDR3 is TGTGCCAGTGGGACAGGGATGAACACTGAAGCTTTCTTT.

The genes are TRBV29-1 and TRBJ2-1; 13 nucleotides match TRBD2. V shed 6 bases, J shed 9 bases, and the junction held 8 bases outside the gene matches. The CDR3 runs to 14 residues. Germline-derived CDR1 and CDR2 are SQVTM and ANQGSEA. This chain's CDR3 is CSVAGTSGATEQFF. Here the CDR3 DNA reads TGCAGCGTGGCCGGGACTAGCGGGGCTACTGAGCAGTTCTTC.

The rearrangement uses TRBV24-1 and TRBJ2-3; D is possibly TRBD1 (6 bases). The germline V and J ends were trimmed by 5 bases and 2 bases, with 13 bases remaining between them. This CDR3 spans 15 amino acids. CDR1 is KGHDR and CDR2 is SFDVKD in the germline V gene. CDR3 coding DNA: TGTGCCACCAGTGCTGGGACAAGAACCACAGATACGCAGTATTTT. Protein product: CATSAGTRTTDTQYF.

A single count supports this clone. This chain uses TRBV9 with TRBJ2-1, with 14 nucleotides matching TRBD2. Trimming took 4 bases from V and 4 from J; bases not matched to a gene: 4. CDR1 and CDR2 from the germline V gene are SGDLS and YYNGEE. The CDR3 is 16 amino acids. CDR3 bases: TGTGCCAGCAGCATAGGGACTAGCGGGAGATACAATGAGCAGTTCTTC. This codes for CASSIGTSGRYNEQFF.

The chain joins TRBV7-9 to TRBJ2-2; D not resolved. This CDR3 has 15 residues. Trimming left V 4 bases short and J 4 bases short, with 13 bases between. The germline V gene encodes CDR1 SEHNR and CDR2 FQNEAQ (reference sequence). The CDR3 sequence: CASSSPTLLTGELFF. In DNA, the CDR3 is TGTGCCAGCAGCTCCCCGACACTCCTCACCGGGGAGCTGTTTTTT.

This CDR3 is CASRSIGGTATDTQYF. DNA for the CDR3: TGCGCCAGCAGGAGCATCGGCGGGACGGCGACAGATACGCAGTATTTT. The gene calls are TRBV5-1 and TRBJ2-3; tentative D call: TRBD2 (6 bases). Germline loops: CDR1 SGHRS, CDR2 YFSETQ. The CDR3 is 16 amino acids. V was clipped by 5 bases and J by 3 bases, with 19 bases between them.

The rearrangement uses TRBV12-3 or TRBV12-4 and TRBJ1-2; the D gene is possibly TRBD1 (6 bases). V lost 6 bases and J 8 bases, leaving 13 bases between the germline ends. The CDR3 is 12 amino acids. CDR3 loop: CASSPGGAGYTF. In DNA, the CDR3 is TGTGCCAGCAGCCCGGGGGGGGCCGGCTACACCTTC.

This sequence joins TRBV19 and TRBJ2-2; D might be TRBD2 (5 bases). Germline CDR1 LNHDA, CDR2 SQIVND (reference sequence). Trimming stripped 3 bases from V and 7 bases from J, with 21 bases between. CDR3 size: 17 residues. CDR3 DNA sequence: TGTGCCAGTAGTATTGAGGGTTGGGCCGGGAACGGCGGGGAGCTGTTTTTT. It specifies CASSIEGWAGNGGELFF.